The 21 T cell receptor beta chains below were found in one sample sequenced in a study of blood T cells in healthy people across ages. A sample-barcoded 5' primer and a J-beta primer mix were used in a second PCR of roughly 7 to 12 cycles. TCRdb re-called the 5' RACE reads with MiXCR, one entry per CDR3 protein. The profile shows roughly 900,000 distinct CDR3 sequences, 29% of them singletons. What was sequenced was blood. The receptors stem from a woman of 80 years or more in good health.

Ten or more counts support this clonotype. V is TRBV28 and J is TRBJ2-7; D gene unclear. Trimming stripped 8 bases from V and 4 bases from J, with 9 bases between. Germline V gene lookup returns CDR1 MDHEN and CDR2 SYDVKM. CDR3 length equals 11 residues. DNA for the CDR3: TGTGCCAGCCTCGGTCAGTACGAGCAGTACTTC. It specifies CASLGQYEQYF.

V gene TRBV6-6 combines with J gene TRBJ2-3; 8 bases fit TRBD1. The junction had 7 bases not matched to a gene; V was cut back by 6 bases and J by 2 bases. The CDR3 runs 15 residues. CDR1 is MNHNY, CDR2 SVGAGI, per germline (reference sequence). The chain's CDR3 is CASRRQGSATDTQYF. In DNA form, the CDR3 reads TGTGCCAGCAGGAGACAGGGGTCAGCCACAGATACGCAGTATTTT.

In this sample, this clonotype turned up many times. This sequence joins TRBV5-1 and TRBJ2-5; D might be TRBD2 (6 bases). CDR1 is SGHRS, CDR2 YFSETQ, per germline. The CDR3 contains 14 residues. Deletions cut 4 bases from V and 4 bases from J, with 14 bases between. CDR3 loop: CASSHRGVRETQYF. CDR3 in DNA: TGCGCCAGCAGCCACCGCGGGGTAAGAGAGACCCAGTACTTC.

The CDR3 is CASSLSIGRDQETQYF. The CDR3 DNA reads as TGCGCCAGCAGCTTGTCTATAGGACGAGATCAAGAGACCCAGTACTTC. The chain is built from TRBV5-1 and TRBJ2-4; D not resolved. Near its end, the DNA agrees better with TRBJ2-5, so the J call may be wrong. The CDR3 sequence is 16 residues long. Germline V gene sequence: CDR1 SGHRS, CDR2 YFSETQ.

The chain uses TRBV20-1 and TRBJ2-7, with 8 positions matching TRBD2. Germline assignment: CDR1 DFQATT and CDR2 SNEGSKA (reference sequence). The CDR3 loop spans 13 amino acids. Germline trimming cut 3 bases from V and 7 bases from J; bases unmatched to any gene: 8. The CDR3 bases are TGCAGTGCTAGCCCTAGCGGGCAATCAGAGCAGTACTTC. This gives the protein CSASPSGQSEQYF.

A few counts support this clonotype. The CDR3 loop is CASSLRPDRGNTEAFF. The CDR3 DNA follows: TGCGCCAGCAGTTTACGACCGGACAGGGGGAACACTGAAGCTTTCTTT. V and J are TRBV10-1 and TRBJ1-1, with 9 bases matching TRBD1. The V gene's germline CDR1 is WNHNN and CDR2 SYGVQD (reference sequence). The CDR3 is 16 amino acids. The V segment lost 5 bases and the J segment 1 base; nucleotides outside the gene matches: 8.

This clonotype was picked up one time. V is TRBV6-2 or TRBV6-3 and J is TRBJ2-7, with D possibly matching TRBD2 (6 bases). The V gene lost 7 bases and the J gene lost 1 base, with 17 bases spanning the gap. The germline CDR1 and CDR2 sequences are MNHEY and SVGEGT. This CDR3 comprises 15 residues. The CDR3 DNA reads TGTGCCAGCAACGGCGCCAGGGCGGGGTCCTACGAGCAGTACTTC. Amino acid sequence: CASNGARAGSYEQYF.

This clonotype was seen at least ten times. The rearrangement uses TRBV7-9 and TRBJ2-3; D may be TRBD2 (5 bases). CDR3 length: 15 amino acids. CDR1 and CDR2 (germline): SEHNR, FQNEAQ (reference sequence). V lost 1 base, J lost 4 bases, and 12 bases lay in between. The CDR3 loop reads CASSLDSSGADTQYF. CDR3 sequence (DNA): TGTGCCAGCAGCTTAGACTCTTCCGGGGCAGATACGCAGTATTTT.

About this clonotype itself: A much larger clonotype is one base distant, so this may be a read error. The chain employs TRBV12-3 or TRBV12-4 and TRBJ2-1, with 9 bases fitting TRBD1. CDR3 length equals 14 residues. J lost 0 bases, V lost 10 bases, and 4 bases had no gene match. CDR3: CANRGRVSYNEQFF. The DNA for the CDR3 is TGTGCCAACAGGGGGCGGGTCTCCTACAATGAGCAGTTCTTC.

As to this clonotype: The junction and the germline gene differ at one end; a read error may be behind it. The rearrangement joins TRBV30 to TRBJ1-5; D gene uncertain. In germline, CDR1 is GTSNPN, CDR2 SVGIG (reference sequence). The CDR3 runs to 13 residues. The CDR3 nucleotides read TGTGCCGGGAGCGCCGGCGGCAATCAGCCCCAGCATTTT. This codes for CAGSAGGNQPQHF.

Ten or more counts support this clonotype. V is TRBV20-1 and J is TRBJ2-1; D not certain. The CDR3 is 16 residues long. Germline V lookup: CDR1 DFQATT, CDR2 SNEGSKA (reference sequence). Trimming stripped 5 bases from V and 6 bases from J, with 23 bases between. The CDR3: CSAGLATPERPNEQFF. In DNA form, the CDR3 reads TGCAGTGCTGGTCTCGCTACGCCGGAGCGTCCCAATGAGCAGTTCTTC.

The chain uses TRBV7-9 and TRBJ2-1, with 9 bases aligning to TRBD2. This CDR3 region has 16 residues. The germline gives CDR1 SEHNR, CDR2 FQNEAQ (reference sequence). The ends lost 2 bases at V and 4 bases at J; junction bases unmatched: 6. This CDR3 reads CASSLTLAGLYNEQFF. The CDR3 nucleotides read TGTGCCAGCAGCTTAACCCTAGCGGGGTTGTACAATGAGCAGTTCTTC.

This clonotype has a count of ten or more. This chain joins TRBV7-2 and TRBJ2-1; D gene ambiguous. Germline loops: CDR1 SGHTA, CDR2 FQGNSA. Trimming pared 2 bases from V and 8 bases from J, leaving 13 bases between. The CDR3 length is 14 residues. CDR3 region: CASSLSRKGDEQFF. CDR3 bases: TGTGCCAGCAGCTTAAGTAGAAAAGGAGATGAGCAGTTCTTC.

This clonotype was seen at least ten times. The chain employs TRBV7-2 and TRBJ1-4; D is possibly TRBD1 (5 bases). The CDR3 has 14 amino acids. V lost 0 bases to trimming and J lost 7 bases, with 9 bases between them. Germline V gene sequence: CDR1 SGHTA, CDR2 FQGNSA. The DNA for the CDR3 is TGTGCCAGCAGCTTAGCGGGGCCGGGTGAAAAACTGTTTTTT. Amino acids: CASSLAGPGEKLFF.

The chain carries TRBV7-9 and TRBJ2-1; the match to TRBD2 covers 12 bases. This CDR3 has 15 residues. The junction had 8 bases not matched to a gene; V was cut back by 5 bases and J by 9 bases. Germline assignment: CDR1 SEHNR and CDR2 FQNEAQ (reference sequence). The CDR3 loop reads CASSLSSGGDGEQFF. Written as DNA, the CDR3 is TGTGCCAGCAGCCTGTCTAGCGGGGGGGACGGTGAGCAGTTCTTC.

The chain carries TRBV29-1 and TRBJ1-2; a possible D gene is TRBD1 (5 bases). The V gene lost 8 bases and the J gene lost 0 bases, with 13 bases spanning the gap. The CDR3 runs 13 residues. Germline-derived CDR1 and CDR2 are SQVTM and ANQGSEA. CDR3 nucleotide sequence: TGCAGCTACCGGGACCCAGCTAACTATGGCTACACCTTC. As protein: CSYRDPANYGYTF.

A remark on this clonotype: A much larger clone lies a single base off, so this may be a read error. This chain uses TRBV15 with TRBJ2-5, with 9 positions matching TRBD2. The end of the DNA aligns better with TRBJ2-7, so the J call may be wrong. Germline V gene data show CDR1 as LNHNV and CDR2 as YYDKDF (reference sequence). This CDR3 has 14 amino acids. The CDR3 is CATSPGLASCEQYF. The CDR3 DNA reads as TGTGCCACCAGTCCAGGACTAGCGTCATGCGAGCAGTACTTC.

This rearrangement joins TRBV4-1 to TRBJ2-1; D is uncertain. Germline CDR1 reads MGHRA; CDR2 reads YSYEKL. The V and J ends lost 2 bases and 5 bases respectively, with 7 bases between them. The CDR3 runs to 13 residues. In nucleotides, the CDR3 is TGCGCCAGCAGCCAATACGCGGACAATGAGCAGTTCTTC. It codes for CASSQYADNEQFF.

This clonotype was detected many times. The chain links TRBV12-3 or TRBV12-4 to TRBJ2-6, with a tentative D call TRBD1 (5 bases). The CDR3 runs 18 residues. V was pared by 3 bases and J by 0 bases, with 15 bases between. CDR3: CASSFPVQATSGANVLTF. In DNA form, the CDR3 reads TGTGCCAGCAGTTTTCCCGTACAGGCTACCTCTGGGGCCAACGTCCTGACTTTC.

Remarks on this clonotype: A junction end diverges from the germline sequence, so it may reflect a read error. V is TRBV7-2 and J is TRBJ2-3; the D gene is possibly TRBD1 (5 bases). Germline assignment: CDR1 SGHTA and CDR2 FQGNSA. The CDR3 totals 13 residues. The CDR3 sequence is CASSLSPTGTQYF. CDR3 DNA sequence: TGTGCCAGCAGCTTATCCCCCACAGGTACGCAGTATTTT.

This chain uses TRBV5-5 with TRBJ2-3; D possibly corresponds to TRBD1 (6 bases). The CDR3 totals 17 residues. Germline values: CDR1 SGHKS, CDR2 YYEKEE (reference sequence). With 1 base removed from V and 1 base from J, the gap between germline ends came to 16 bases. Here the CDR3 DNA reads TGTGCCAGCAGCTTGACTCCGGGACACAGGGGCACAGATACGCAGTATTTT. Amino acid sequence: CASSLTPGHRGTDTQYF.